Listed below are T cell receptor beta chains from one sample, sequenced in a study of blood T cell repertoires in COVID-19. Assay used: immunoSEQ multiplex PCR; TCRdb lists only in-frame clones, some missing. Altogether about 64,000 clones are present, roughly 90% being singletons, with the ten largest covering 9.1%. Sequenced sample: peripheral blood. All receptors derive from a woman older than 75 with active COVID-19. CDR3s include the opening cysteine and the closing phenylalanine or tryptophan. The order of the fields is CDR3 protein, V gene, CDR3 length.

CDR3 protein: CASSSRTEAFF; V gene: TRBV2; CDR3 length: 11
CDR3 protein: CASSQAWDRGRETQYF; V gene: TRBV3-1/TRBV3-2; CDR3 length: 16
CDR3 protein: CATSDSSGRNTGELFF; V gene: TRBV24-1; CDR3 length: 16
CDR3 protein: CASSVQGAGGANVLTF; V gene: TRBV6-1; CDR3 length: 16
CDR3 protein: CASSQLQAGNYNEQFF; V gene: TRBV14; CDR3 length: 16
CDR3 protein: CASSGYGANTGELFF; V gene: TRBV2; CDR3 length: 15
CDR3 protein: CASSQQGGSYNEQFF; V gene: TRBV3-1/TRBV3-2; CDR3 length: 15
CDR3 protein: CASSVGTSGSDTQYF; V gene: TRBV7-9; CDR3 length: 15
CDR3 protein: CASSQAGTQETQYF; V gene: TRBV3-1/TRBV3-2; CDR3 length: 14
CDR3 protein: CATSEPDRVLPGELFF; V gene: TRBV24-1; CDR3 length: 16
CDR3 protein: CASSNRSNYGYTF; V gene: TRBV6-5; CDR3 length: 13
CDR3 protein: CASNHQTGWEQYF; V gene: TRBV21-1; CDR3 length: 13
CDR3 protein: CAITSGREGSEQYF; V gene: TRBV10-3; CDR3 length: 14
CDR3 protein: CASSLVRQGNQPQHF; V gene: TRBV7-2; CDR3 length: 15
CDR3 protein: CASSERGIGNTIYF; V gene: TRBV2; CDR3 length: 14
CDR3 protein: CASSQGNSGDTDTQYF; V gene: TRBV4-1; CDR3 length: 16
CDR3 protein: CASSEGQGHYNEQFF; V gene: TRBV9; CDR3 length: 15
CDR3 protein: CASRRPGQGANYGYTF; V gene: TRBV28; CDR3 length: 16
CDR3 protein: CASKGLAGEETQYF; V gene: TRBV5-1; CDR3 length: 14
CDR3 protein: CASSELAGDFRYNEQFF; V gene: TRBV2; CDR3 length: 17
CDR3 protein: CASSFTRETQYF; V gene: TRBV28; CDR3 length: 12
CDR3 protein: CASSPPGQGEAFF; V gene: TRBV3-1/TRBV3-2; CDR3 length: 13
CDR3 protein: CASSQESTSGGTAFLAKNIQYF; V gene: TRBV4-1; CDR3 length: 22
CDR3 protein: CASSAGPSSDTQYF; V gene: TRBV3-1/TRBV3-2; CDR3 length: 14
CDR3 protein: CASSPTDSGPYQETQYF; V gene: TRBV18; CDR3 length: 17
CDR3 protein: CASSLAWLAEETQYF; V gene: TRBV5-6; CDR3 length: 15
CDR3 protein: CASSSAGTSGTDTQYF; V gene: TRBV28; CDR3 length: 16
CDR3 protein: CASSQGEGLPTSAFGYTF; V gene: TRBV4-1; CDR3 length: 18
CDR3 protein: CASSQRGGEKLFF; V gene: TRBV3-1/TRBV3-2; CDR3 length: 13
CDR3 protein: CASSTGGWQPQHF; V gene: TRBV18; CDR3 length: 13
CDR3 protein: CASSSPDRVWAEAFF; V gene: TRBV5-1; CDR3 length: 15